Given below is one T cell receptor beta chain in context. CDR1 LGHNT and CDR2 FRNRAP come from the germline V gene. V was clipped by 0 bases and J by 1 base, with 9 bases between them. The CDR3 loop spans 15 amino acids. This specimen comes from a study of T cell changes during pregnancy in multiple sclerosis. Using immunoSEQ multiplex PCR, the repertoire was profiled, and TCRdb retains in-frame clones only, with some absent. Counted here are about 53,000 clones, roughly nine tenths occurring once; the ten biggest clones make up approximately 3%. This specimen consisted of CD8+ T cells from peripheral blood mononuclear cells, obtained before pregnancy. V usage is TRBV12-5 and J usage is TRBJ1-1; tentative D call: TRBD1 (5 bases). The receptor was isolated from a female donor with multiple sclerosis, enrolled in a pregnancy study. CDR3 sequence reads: CASGLVGGSNTEAFF. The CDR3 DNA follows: TGTGCTAGTGGTTTGGTTGGGGGGTCGAACACTGAAGCTTTCTTT.